These T cell receptor beta chains were read from a single sample in a study of cytomegalovirus exposure and HLA in healthy donors. Clones were sequenced by immunoSEQ multiplex PCR, and TCRdb holds only the in-frame ones, with some missing. Of roughly 140,000 clones listed, around 75% are singletons. Material for sequencing was PBMCs. All receptors derive from a woman in her twenties or thirties in good health and CMV-seronegative. The CDR3 runs from the conserved cysteine through the conserved F or W. A D gene is named only where the DNA matches it firmly. The size field is filled for only some rows; it gives once, few, many or a size class.

>TRBV5-5|TRBJ1-2|-|TRBD1
TGTGCCAGCAGCCTGGGAGGACAGGGTCTTAACTATGGCTACACCTTC
CASSLGGQGLNYGYTF
>TRBV5-4|TRBJ2-1|few|TRBD2
TGTGCCAGCAGGACCGGGACTAGCGTAAACAATGAGCAGTTCTTC
CASRTGTSVNNEQFF
>TRBV19|TRBJ2-1|-|-
TGTGCCAGTAGTAGCGGGGAGTACAATGAGCAGTTCTTC
CASSSGEYNEQFF
>TRBV6-5|TRBJ1-6|-|-
TGTGCCAGCACTCAACAGGGTTTGGTTTCACCCCTCCACTTT
CASTQQGLVSPLHF
>TRBV5-6|TRBJ2-5|-|TRBD1
TGTGCCAGCAGGGACAGGTCGTACGGCCGGAGGATAATCCAAGAGACCCAGTACTTC
CASRDRSYGRRIIQETQYF
>TRBV5-6|TRBJ1-4|-|-
TGTGCCAGCAGCTCCCGACAGTATAATGAAAAACTGTTTTTT
CASSSRQYNEKLFF
>TRBV11-3|TRBJ2-3|-|-
TGTGCCAGCAGCTTCGGCTCTAGCAACCCCGATACGCAGTATTTT
CASSFGSSNPDTQYF
>TRBV19|TRBJ2-7|-|TRBD1
TGTGCCAGTAGTATCCGGGACAGGAGACACGAGCAGTACTTC
CASSIRDRRHEQYF
>TRBV5-1|TRBJ1-1|-|-
TGCGCCAGCAGTACACAGGGGAACACTGAAGCTTTCTTT
CASSTQGNTEAFF
>TRBV9|TRBJ2-3|-|TRBD2
TGTGCCAGCAGCGTAGCCCCTAGCGGCTACACAGATACGCAGTATTTT
CASSVAPSGYTDTQYF
>TRBV19|TRBJ1-1|-|-
TGTGCCAGTACCCTCCGGTCGGTTAACACTGAAGCTTTCTTT
CASTLRSVNTEAFF
>TRBV7-2|TRBJ1-4|-|TRBD1
TGTGCCAGCAGCCTAGACGGGACAGTCGAAAAACTGTTTTTT
CASSLDGTVEKLFF
>TRBV11-3|TRBJ1-1|few|-
TGTGCCAGCAGCACCAGGGGAAGGGGCACTGAAGCTTTCTTT
CASSTRGRGTEAFF
>TRBV10-3|TRBJ2-1|-|TRBD1
TGTGCCATCAGTGTGGGACAGGGCCCTAATGAGCAGTTCTTC
CAISVGQGPNEQFF
>TRBV5-1|TRBJ2-3|-|TRBD2
TGCGCCAGCAGCTTGGGGACTAGCGGCACAGATACGCAGTATTTT
CASSLGTSGTDTQYF
>TRBV7-8|TRBJ2-7|-|TRBD1
TGTGCCAGCAGCTTAAGGAGGCAGGGACAGGGCTCCTACGAGCAGTACTTC
CASSLRRQGQGSYEQYF
>TRBV19|TRBJ2-7|-|-
TGTGCCAGTAGTACCACCGGGACTGGCTACTACGAGCAGTACTTC
CASSTTGTGYYEQYF
>TRBV5-1|TRBJ2-3|-|-
TGCGCCAGCAGCTTGGGACCCTTGAGGGACATCACAGATACGCAGTATTTT
CASSLGPLRDITDTQYF
>TRBV5-6|TRBJ1-4|-|-
TGTGCCAGCAGCTTGTTTTACACTGGGGGCCTTCATGAAAAACTGTTTTTT
CASSLFYTGGLHEKLFF
>TRBV10-3|TRBJ1-6|-|-
TGTGCCATCAGTGAGTCTGTAGGGGGCTCCTATAATTCACCCCTCCACTTT
CAISESVGGSYNSPLHF
>TRBV21-1|TRBJ1-6|-|-
TGTGCCAGCAGCAAGACAGGGTTTCGGTCACCCCTCCACTTT
CASSKTGFRSPLHF
>TRBV27|TRBJ2-1|-|TRBD2
TGTGCCAGCAGTTTATTCTCCCTAGCGGGGACGAGCTCCTACAATGAGCAGTTCTTC
CASSLFSLAGTSSYNEQFF
>TRBV4-2|TRBJ2-3|-|-
TGTGCCAGCAGCCAATACAGGGAAGGCGGGAGTACAGATACGCAGTATTTT
CASSQYREGGSTDTQYF
>TRBV9|TRBJ2-5|-|-
TGTGCCAGTAGCGGAGGGACAGTCCAAGAGACCCAGTACTTC
CASSGGTVQETQYF
>TRBV7-3|TRBJ2-3|few|-
TGTGCCAGCAGTCAAATAGCAGTCAGCACAGATACGCAGTATTTT
CASSQIAVSTDTQYF
>TRBV5-1|TRBJ2-5|-|TRBD2
TGCGCCAGCAGCTTGGGAGGGAGGGGAAACTTAGAGACCCAGTACTTC
CASSLGGRGNLETQYF
>TRBV27|TRBJ2-7|few|TRBD2
TGTGCCAGCAGAGCGGGGTTTTCCTACGAGCAGTACTTC
CASRAGFSYEQYF
>TRBV7-2|TRBJ1-4|few|TRBD1
TGTGCCAGCAGCCCTCGGACAGGGGCTAATGAAAAACTGTTTTTT
CASSPRTGANEKLFF
>TRBV19|TRBJ1-5|-|-
TGTGCCAGTAGTATTGAGCGGGATTATCAGCCCCAGCATTTT
CASSIERDYQPQHF
>TRBV5-1|TRBJ2-1|-|-
TGCGCCAGCAGCTTGGACGGGGAACACAATGAGCAGTTCTTC
CASSLDGEHNEQFF
>TRBV19|TRBJ1-5|-|-
TGTGCCAGTAGTATTTCAGGGCTTCATAGCAATCAGCCCCAGCATTTT
CASSISGLHSNQPQHF
>TRBV6-1|TRBJ1-5|-|-
TGTGCCAGTTCTCTCTTTCAGGGGTTTCAACATTTT
CASSLFQGFQHF
>TRBV5-4|TRBJ1-4|-|TRBD1
TGTGCCAGCAGCCCATACAGGGGGCATGGCGAAAAACTGTTTTTT
CASSPYRGHGEKLFF
>TRBV6-5|TRBJ2-5|-|-
TGTGCCAGCAGTTCCCTCTCAGCGGACCAAGAGACCCAGTACTTC
CASSSLSADQETQYF
>TRBV18|TRBJ2-7|-|-
TGTGCCAGCTCACCACGGGAAAGGAAGGATAGCGACGAGCAGTACTTC
CASSPRERKDSDEQYF